This T cell receptor beta chain stems from a study of T cells in Graves' hyperthyroidism and ophthalmopathy. The germline V gene has CDR1 SGHRS and CDR2 YFSETQ. The CDR3 is 15 amino acids. The ends lost 5 bases at V and 3 bases at J; junction bases unmatched: 10. This clonotype has only a few counts. Hyperthyroidism, newly diagnosed and lasting under 2 months, affected patients aged 18 to 65. Fresh peripheral blood, roughly 9.8 ml of it, supplied the PBMCs. Regions amplified from RNA transcripts were the TCR beta CDR3 regions. The HTBI primer set was used in a first-round RT-PCR of the TCR CDR3. TCRdb reanalysed the multiplex PCR reads using MiXCR and keeps one entry per CDR3 protein. The sample holds approximately 870,000 distinct CDR3 sequences, 35% to 40% seen once.

The TCR sequence derives from a man younger than 35 with Graves' hyperthyroidism. The chain carries TRBV5-1 and TRBJ1-1; 7 nucleotides line up with TRBD1. The material sequenced was blood. This chain's CDR3 is CASRIAKGQDTEAFF. CDR3 in DNA: TGCGCCAGCAGGATAGCGAAAGGACAGGACACTGAAGCTTTCTTT.